Listed here is a single TCR beta chain. Its cognate antigen has yet to be identified. One junction end does not reproduce the germline sequence, and a read error may be involved. The data are from a study of tumor-infiltrating lymphocytes in primary liver carcinoma (TCRdb year 2017). The study in broad terms: Of the five patients, three men and two women aged 30 to 69 years, four had hepatocellular carcinoma and one had combined HCC and intrahepatic cholangiocarcinoma. The five patients had tumors staged T1-T3 N0M0, with maximum diameters ranging from about 4.2 to 10 cm. Roughly 3.65 to 7.13 million productive TCRbeta reads were obtained per sample, and no significant difference in read depth was found between tissue types. TCRbeta repertoire sequencing, expression microarrays and whole-exome sequencing were combined in the study across five regions of each liver tumor, with adjacent normal tissue and blood also included. A total of about 35 specimens from 5 patients underwent TCRbeta repertoire sequencing, comprising around 25 tumor regions, 5 adjacent noncancerous liver tissues and 5 peripheral blood samples. Repertoires from technical replicates were highly reproducible, with mean shared-clone rates roughly 0.86 and correlation coefficients above 0.95. Study-level results and caveats: Consistent with antigen-driven expansion, pairs of tumor regions showed higher repertoire overlap (mean roughly 36%) than either tumor-adjacent pairs (roughly 17%) or tumor-blood pairs (about 15%). Bulk unsorted samples precluded comparing CD4+ and CD8+ T cell repertoires. Because only the TCR beta chain was sequenced and unpaired alpha chains were not captured, true repertoire diversity is likely underestimated. The top 250 clones made up a significantly larger repertoire fraction in tumors than in blood (p = 0.039). The study included only five patients, and the authors note findings should be validated in a larger study.

Total RNA and DNA were co-extracted without cell sorting from approximately 20-30 mg of bulk tissue using the AllPrep DNA/RNA mini kit. Between November 2015 and 2016, a handful of patients in China with histopathologically diagnosed primary liver carcinoma had surgical resection. Chronic HBV infection was present in the patients, and the patients were treatment-naive at sampling. Pieces of fresh tumor and adjacent tissue were cut in half, with one half kept in RNAlater at -80 degrees C and the other half sent for histology. The CDR3 spans 17 residues, from the cysteine through the phenylalanine. The entry retains the CDR3 DNA only, 51 bases that are in frame from base 1. Reading the germline V gene gives CDR1 MNHEY and CDR2 SVGEGT. Starting from around 520 ng total RNA, TCRbeta-specific cDNA was produced by reverse transcription with a constant-region primer and ProtoScript II reverse transcriptase. Three nested multiplex PCR rounds, following a slightly modified ARM-PCR procedure, were used to build the TCRbeta libraries. Multiplex TRBV1-TRBV30 forward primers and a Cbeta reverse primer were used in the first two PCR rounds, each of which was run for around 10 cycles. Sample barcodes and Illumina adapters were added in a final 25-cycle PCR using Deep VentR polymerase. Before sequencing, amplicons of 200-500 bp were purified from gel using a QIAquick gel extraction kit. TCRbeta amplicons were sequenced on an Illumina HiSeq 2500 with 250-bp paired-end reads. The paper's processing steps were these. Trimmomatic v0.33 was used to quality-trim the reads, and FLASH v1.2.11 was used to merge paired reads so that full CDR3 sequences could be recovered. V, D and J germline segments were assigned to the rearranged TCRbeta sequences by MiGEC v1.2.1b. Clonotype statistics and Shannon-Wiener diversity indices were calculated with VDJtools v1.0.0. Except for diversity analysis, only each sample's 250 most abundant clonotypes were used in subsequent analyses to reduce sampling bias. TCRdb reprocessing: public reads trimmed at Q25 with fastp, clones called with MiXCR, in-frame beta chains kept. Each entry is one CDR3 protein sequence, shown with its most common DNA and genes. TCRdb, not the authors, supplied the V and J calls. For this sample the table gives 35,000 to 40,000 distinct CDR3 sequences, of which approximately 82% were detected only once. Approximately 40% of the sample is in the top ten clones.

The sequence is built from TRBV6-2 or TRBV6-3 and TRBJ2-7; 13 junctional bases match TRBD2. Input material: tumor-adjacent normal liver tissue. The sequence derives from a man aged 40-49 years with primary liver carcinoma and hepatitis B virus infection. The DNA reads TGTGCAAGCAGCCAGAGACCGGGACTAGCGGGGACCTACACGCAGTACTTC. It encodes CASSQRPGLAGTYTQYF.